A selection of T cell receptor beta chains follows, all from one sample in a study of T cells in localized non-small cell lung cancer. Only in-frame clones appear in the TCRdb table, and some are missing; sequencing was by immunoSEQ multiplex PCR. The sample lists fewer than 45,000 clones; around 80% were seen once. Sequenced here: peripheral blood, sampled before any cancer treatment. All receptors derive from a male donor at least 60 years old with stage III squamous cell lung carcinoma. Both conserved end residues are part of each CDR3. A D gene is named only where the DNA matches it firmly. Part of the rows lack a size; the others show once, few, many or a class for expanded clones.

v_gene: TRBV12-5
abundance: NA
d_gene: NA
j_gene: TRBJ2-5
CDR3aa: CASGSTGMETQYF
CDR3nt: TGTGCTAGTGGTTCGACAGGAATGGAGACCCAGTACTTC

v_gene: TRBV7-3
abundance: NA
d_gene: NA
j_gene: TRBJ1-1
CDR3aa: CASSRTGYMNTEAFF
CDR3nt: TGTGCCAGCAGCCGGACCGGGTATATGAACACTGAAGCTTTCTTT

v_gene: TRBV5-1
abundance: NA
d_gene: NA
j_gene: TRBJ2-5
CDR3aa: CASSLVGGQEETQYF
CDR3nt: TGCGCCAGCAGCTTGGTCGGTGGTCAGGAAGAGACCCAGTACTTC

v_gene: TRBV4-2
abundance: NA
d_gene: NA
j_gene: TRBJ2-6
CDR3aa: CASSQDLASGANVLTF
CDR3nt: TGTGCCAGCAGCCAAGATTTGGCTTCTGGGGCCAACGTCCTGACTTTC

v_gene: TRBV29-1
abundance: NA
d_gene: TRBD2
j_gene: TRBJ2-1
CDR3aa: CSVYAGVSLGQFF
CDR3nt: TGCAGCGTTTATGCGGGAGTGAGTTTGGGGCAGTTCTTC

v_gene: TRBV9
abundance: NA
d_gene: NA
j_gene: TRBJ1-1
CDR3aa: CASSERVGTEAFF
CDR3nt: TGTGCCAGCAGCGAGAGGGTTGGCACTGAAGCTTTCTTT

v_gene: TRBV29-1
abundance: NA
d_gene: NA
j_gene: TRBJ1-2
CDR3aa: CSVELVNGYTF
CDR3nt: TGCAGCGTTGAACTGGTTAATGGCTACACCTTC

v_gene: TRBV2
abundance: NA
d_gene: TRBD1
j_gene: TRBJ2-7
CDR3aa: CASRKGTGSEQYF
CDR3nt: TGTGCCAGCAGGAAAGGGACAGGCTCCGAGCAGTACTTC

v_gene: TRBV29-1
abundance: NA
d_gene: TRBD2
j_gene: TRBJ2-1
CDR3aa: CSVEPTSSGEQFF
CDR3nt: TGCAGCGTTGAACCGACTAGCTCGGGTGAGCAGTTCTTC

v_gene: TRBV6-1
abundance: NA
d_gene: TRBD2
j_gene: TRBJ2-5
CDR3aa: CASSPGTSGETQYF
CDR3nt: TGTGCCAGCAGTCCCGGGACTAGCGGGGAGACCCAGTACTTC

v_gene: TRBV10-2
abundance: few
d_gene: NA
j_gene: TRBJ1-1
CDR3aa: CASSRDPISNEAFF
CDR3nt: TGCGCCAGCAGTAGGGACCCTATCAGTAACGAAGCTTTCTTT

v_gene: TRBV5-5
abundance: NA
d_gene: TRBD1
j_gene: TRBJ1-6
CDR3aa: CASSFQPGTGRSPLHF
CDR3nt: TGTGCCAGCAGCTTCCAACCCGGGACAGGTCGTTCACCCCTCCACTTT

v_gene: TRBV15
abundance: once
d_gene: TRBD1
j_gene: TRBJ2-7
CDR3aa: CATSRDRTGGFEQYF
CDR3nt: TGTGCCACCAGCAGAGATAGAACAGGGGGGTTCGAGCAGTACTTC

v_gene: TRBV11-2
abundance: NA
d_gene: NA
j_gene: TRBJ1-2
CDR3aa: CASSLEGASGYTF
CDR3nt: TGTGCCAGCAGCTTAGAGGGGGCTAGCGGCTACACCTTC

v_gene: TRBV5-1
abundance: NA
d_gene: NA
j_gene: TRBJ2-2
CDR3aa: CASSLPAGNTGELFF
CDR3nt: TGCGCCAGCAGCTTACCAGCGGGGAACACCGGGGAGCTGTTTTTT

v_gene: TRBV5-8
abundance: once
d_gene: TRBD1
j_gene: TRBJ2-5
CDR3aa: CASSLGDRDLGQTQYF
CDR3nt: TGTGCCAGCAGCTTGGGAGACAGGGACCTAGGTCAGACCCAGTACTTC

v_gene: TRBV2
abundance: NA
d_gene: TRBD2
j_gene: TRBJ2-1
CDR3aa: CASSTPGLAGSSYNEQFF
CDR3nt: TGTGCCAGCAGTACACCGGGACTAGCGGGAAGCTCCTACAATGAGCAGTTCTTC

v_gene: TRBV6-1
abundance: NA
d_gene: TRBD2
j_gene: TRBJ2-1
CDR3aa: CASSTRLAGDEQFF
CDR3nt: TGTGCCAGCAGTACCCGACTAGCGGGGGATGAGCAGTTCTTC

v_gene: TRBV7-8
abundance: NA
d_gene: NA
j_gene: TRBJ1-2
CDR3aa: CASSPDTPEGYTF
CDR3nt: TGTGCCAGCAGCCCCGACACCCCCGAAGGCTACACCTTC

v_gene: TRBV18
abundance: once
d_gene: TRBD1
j_gene: TRBJ1-5
CDR3aa: CASSPRGQGASSNQPQHF
CDR3nt: TGTGCCAGCTCACCGAGAGGACAGGGGGCGTCTAGCAATCAGCCCCAGCATTTT

v_gene: TRBV2
abundance: few
d_gene: NA
j_gene: TRBJ1-3
CDR3aa: CASSEAGRRGNTIYF
CDR3nt: TGTGCCAGCAGTGAAGCTGGTAGGAGAGGAAACACCATATATTTT

v_gene: TRBV6-6
abundance: NA
d_gene: NA
j_gene: TRBJ1-2
CDR3aa: CASSLPGGTENSGYTF
CDR3nt: TGTGCCAGCAGCTTACCCGGGGGGACCGAGAATTCTGGCTACACCTTC

v_gene: TRBV4-1
abundance: NA
d_gene: NA
j_gene: TRBJ1-4
CDR3aa: CASSRGEGKLFF
CDR3nt: TGCGCCAGCAGCCGGGGGGAGGGGAAACTGTTTTTT

v_gene: TRBV6-6
abundance: once
d_gene: NA
j_gene: TRBJ2-3
CDR3aa: CASASTDTQYF
CDR3nt: TGTGCCAGCGCGAGCACAGATACGCAGTATTTT